The sequence of this TCR beta chain was determined in a study of control samples from healthy donors and cancer patients. This CDR3 contains 14 residues. Germline values: CDR1 SGHRS, CDR2 YFSETQ. Germline trimming cut 0 bases from V and 8 bases from J; bases unmatched to any gene: 4. Clones were read by immunoSEQ multiplex PCR, and TCRdb kept only the in-frame ones, dropping some. This repertoire shows 55,000 to 65,000 clones, around 87% found once; its top ten account for about an eighth. The genes are TRBV5-1 and TRBJ2-1; TRBD1 agrees at 8 bases. The receptor was isolated from a woman aged 55-70 years with lung cancer. The sample taken for sequencing was PBMCs. The CDR3 loop is CASSLAQGVHEQFF. The CDR3 region has the DNA TGCGCCAGCAGCTTGGCACAGGGGGTCCATGAGCAGTTCTTC.